Listed below are T cell receptor beta chains from one sample, sequenced in a study of T-cell memory formation after mild COVID-19. TCRdb ran MiXCR on the 5' RACE reads and lists one entry per CDR3 protein. The sample has 140,000 to 150,000 distinct CDR3 sequences; approximately 26% are singletons. Sequenced sample: PBMCs or a T cell subset sorted from them (not recorded which). Source of these receptors: an adult woman who had mild COVID-19 (a few samples of this study predate the infection). Cell type and time point are not known. The CDR3 runs from the conserved cysteine through the conserved F or W. D genes are given only for firm matches. Not every row has a clone size; where given, it reads once, few, many or a size class.

D gene,J gene,clone size,V gene,CDR3 DNA,CDR3 protein
.,TRBJ2-3,.,TRBV27,TGTGCCAGCAGGGACTCTCCGTTGGTTACGCAGTATTTT,CASRDSPLVTQYF
.,TRBJ1-1,.,TRBV12-3/TRBV12-4,TGTGCCAGCAGGTCCCCTGGGGTCCAGAACACTGAAGCTTTCTTT,CASRSPGVQNTEAFF
TRBD1,TRBJ1-2,.,TRBV4-1,TGCGCCAGCAGCCCCTCAACAGGGGACGATGGCTACACCTTC,CASSPSTGDDGYTF
TRBD2,TRBJ2-1,few,TRBV6-5,TGTGCCAGCAGTTACTTACCGGGAGGGCCCTACAATGAGCAGTTCTTC,CASSYLPGGPYNEQFF
.,TRBJ2-2,.,TRBV7-3,TGTGCCAGCAGCCGGTGGGGCGAGGAGCTGTTTTTT,CASSRWGEELFF
TRBD2,TRBJ2-2,few,TRBV12-3/TRBV12-4,TGTGCCAGCCGGGGGGCCGGGGAGCTGTTTTTT,CASRGAGELFF
TRBD1,TRBJ2-1,.,TRBV12-3/TRBV12-4,TGTGCCAGCAGTTCCCCTGGGACAGGGTACCATGAGCAGTTCTTC,CASSSPGTGYHEQFF
.,TRBJ2-7,.,TRBV3-1,TGTGCCAGCAGCCAAGAGAGGCCGCCCCTACGATTC,CASSQERPPLRF
TRBD1,TRBJ1-6,.,TRBV20-1,TGCAGTGCTAGAGATCTGGCAGGGGGAGGGAATTCACCCCTCCACTTT,CSARDLAGGGNSPLHF
.,TRBJ1-1,.,TRBV7-9,TGTGCCAGCAGCCGCGGTGAGGGAACCACTGAAGCTTTCTTT,CASSRGEGTTEAFF
.,TRBJ2-2,once,TRBV7-9,TGTGCCAGCAGCTTAGAGTCCAACTCGTTGAGGGGCACCGGGGAGCTGTTTTTT,CASSLESNSLRGTGELFF
.,TRBJ2-7,.,TRBV5-6,TGTGCCAGCAGCTTGGCGGGCAGTGCCTACGAGCAGTACTTC,CASSLAGSAYEQYF
TRBD1,TRBJ1-2,.,TRBV20-1,TGCAGTGCCGAAGAGGGGGCGAGGGGTAACTATGGCTACACCTTC,CSAEEGARGNYGYTF
.,TRBJ2-7,.,TRBV3-1,TGTGCCAGCAGCCGGGGCAGCGGTCTGGGCTCCTACGAGCAGTACTTC,CASSRGSGLGSYEQYF
.,TRBJ2-1,.,TRBV5-6,TGTGCCACCCAGGTTGTCGGTTACAATGAGCAGTTCTTC,CATQVVGYNEQFF
TRBD2,TRBJ2-1,few,TRBV6-2/TRBV6-3,TGTGCCAGCAGTTACCCGATTACGGGGGGACCTCCGCATGAGCAGTTCTTC,CASSYPITGGPPHEQFF
.,TRBJ1-2,few,TRBV29-1,TGCAGCGTTGAAGGAGGGGACACTGGCTACACCTTC,CSVEGGDTGYTF
.,TRBJ2-1,.,TRBV7-9,TGTGCCAGCAGCCCAGGGTATGAGCAGTTCTTC,CASSPGYEQFF
TRBD2,TRBJ2-1,few,TRBV19,TGTGCCAGTAGTATAGCGTTGGCGGGAGTAAGAGATGAGCAGTTCTTC,CASSIALAGVRDEQFF
.,TRBJ1-5,few,TRBV7-3,TGTGCCAGCAGCCGTGGACGGTGCAATCAGCCCCAGCATTTT,CASSRGRCNQPQHF
.,TRBJ1-1,.,TRBV6-2/TRBV6-3,TGTGCCAGCAGGAACCCGGGACAGAACACTGAAGCTTTCTTT,CASRNPGQNTEAFF
.,TRBJ2-1,few,TRBV30,TGTGCCTGGAGATTGTCGTATGAGCAGTTCTTC,CAWRLSYEQFF
.,TRBJ2-7,.,TRBV7-9,TGTGCCAGCAGCCCCGGGACTGACGGCTACGAGCAGTACTTC,CASSPGTDGYEQYF